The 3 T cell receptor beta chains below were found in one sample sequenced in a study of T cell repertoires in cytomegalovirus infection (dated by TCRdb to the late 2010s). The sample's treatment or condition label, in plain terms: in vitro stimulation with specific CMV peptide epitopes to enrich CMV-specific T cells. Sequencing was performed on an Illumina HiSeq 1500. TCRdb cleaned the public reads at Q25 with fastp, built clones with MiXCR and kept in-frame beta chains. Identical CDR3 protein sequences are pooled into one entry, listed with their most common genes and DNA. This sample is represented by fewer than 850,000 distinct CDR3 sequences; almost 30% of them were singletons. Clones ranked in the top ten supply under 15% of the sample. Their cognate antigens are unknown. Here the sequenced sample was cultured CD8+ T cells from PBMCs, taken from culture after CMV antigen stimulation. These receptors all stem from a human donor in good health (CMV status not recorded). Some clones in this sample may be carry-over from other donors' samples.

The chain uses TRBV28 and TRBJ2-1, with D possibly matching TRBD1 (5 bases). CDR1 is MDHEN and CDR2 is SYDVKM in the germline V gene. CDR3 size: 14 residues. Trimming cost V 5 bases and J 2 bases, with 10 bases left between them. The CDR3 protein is CASSRRETYNEQFF. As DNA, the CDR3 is TGTGCCAGCAGTCGCAGGGAAACCTACAATGAGCAGTTCTTC.

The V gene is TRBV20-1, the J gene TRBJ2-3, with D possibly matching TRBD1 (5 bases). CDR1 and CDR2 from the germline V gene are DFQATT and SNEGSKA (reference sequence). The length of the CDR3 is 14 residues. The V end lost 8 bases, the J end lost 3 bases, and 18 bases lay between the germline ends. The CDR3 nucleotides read TGCAGTTCTCAGGAACTGGGGCGGACAGATACGCAGTATTTT. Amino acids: CSSQELGRTDTQYF.

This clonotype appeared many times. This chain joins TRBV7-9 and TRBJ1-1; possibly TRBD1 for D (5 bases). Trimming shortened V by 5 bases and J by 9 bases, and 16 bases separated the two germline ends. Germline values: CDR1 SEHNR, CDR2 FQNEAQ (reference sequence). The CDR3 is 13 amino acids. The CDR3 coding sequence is TGTGCCAGCAGCCCTCCCGGGACGGTGAAAGCTTTCTTT. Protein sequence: CASSPPGTVKAFF.